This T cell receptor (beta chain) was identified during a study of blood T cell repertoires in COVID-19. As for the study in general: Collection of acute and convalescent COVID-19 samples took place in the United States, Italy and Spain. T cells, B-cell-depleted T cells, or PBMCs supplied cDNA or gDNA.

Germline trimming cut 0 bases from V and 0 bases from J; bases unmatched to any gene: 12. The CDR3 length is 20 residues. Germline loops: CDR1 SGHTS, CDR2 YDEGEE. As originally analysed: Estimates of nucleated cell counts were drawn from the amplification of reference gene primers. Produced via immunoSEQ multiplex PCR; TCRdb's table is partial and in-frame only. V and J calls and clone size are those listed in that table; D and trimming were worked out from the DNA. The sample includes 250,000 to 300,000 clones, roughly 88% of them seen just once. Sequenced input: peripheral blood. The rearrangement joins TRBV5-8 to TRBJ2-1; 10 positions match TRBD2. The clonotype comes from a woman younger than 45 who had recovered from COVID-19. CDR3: CASSLEVAGGLLSSYNEQFF. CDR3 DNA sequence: TGTGCCAGCAGCTTGGAGGTAGCGGGGGGTCTCCTTAGCTCCTACAATGAGCAGTTCTTC.